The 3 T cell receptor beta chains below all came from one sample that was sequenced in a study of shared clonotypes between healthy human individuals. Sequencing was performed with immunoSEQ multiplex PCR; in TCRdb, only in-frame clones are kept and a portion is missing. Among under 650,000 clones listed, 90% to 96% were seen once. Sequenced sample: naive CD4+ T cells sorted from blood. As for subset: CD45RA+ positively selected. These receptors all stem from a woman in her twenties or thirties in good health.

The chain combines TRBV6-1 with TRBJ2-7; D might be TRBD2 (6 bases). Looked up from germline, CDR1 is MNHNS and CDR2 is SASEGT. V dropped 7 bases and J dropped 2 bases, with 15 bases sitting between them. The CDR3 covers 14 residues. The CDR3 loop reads CASNRGGKAYEQYF. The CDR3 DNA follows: TGTGCCAGCAACCGAGGCGGGAAGGCCTACGAGCAGTACTTC.

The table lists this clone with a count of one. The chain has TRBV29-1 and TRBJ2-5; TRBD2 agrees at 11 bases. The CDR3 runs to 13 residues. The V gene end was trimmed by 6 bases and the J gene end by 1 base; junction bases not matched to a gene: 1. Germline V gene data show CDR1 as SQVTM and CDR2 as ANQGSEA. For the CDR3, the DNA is TGCAGCGTCCTAGCGGGAGGCCAAGAGACCCAGTACTTC. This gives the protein CSVLAGGQETQYF.

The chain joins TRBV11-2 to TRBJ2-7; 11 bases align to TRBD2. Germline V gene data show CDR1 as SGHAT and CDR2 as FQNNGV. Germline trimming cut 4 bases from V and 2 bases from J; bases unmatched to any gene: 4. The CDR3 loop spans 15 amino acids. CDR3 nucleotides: TGTGCCAGCAGCTCGGGACTAGCGGCCCCCTACGAGCAGTACTTC. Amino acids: CASSSGLAAPYEQYF.